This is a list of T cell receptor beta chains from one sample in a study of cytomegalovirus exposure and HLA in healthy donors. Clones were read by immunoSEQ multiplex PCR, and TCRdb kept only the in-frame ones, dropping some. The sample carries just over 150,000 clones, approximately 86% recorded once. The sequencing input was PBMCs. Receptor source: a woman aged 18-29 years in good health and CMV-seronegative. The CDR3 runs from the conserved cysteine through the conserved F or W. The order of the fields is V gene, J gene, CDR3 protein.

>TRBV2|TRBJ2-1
CASAPLAGGPGEQFF
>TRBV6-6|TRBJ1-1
CASTNSGQRNTEAFF
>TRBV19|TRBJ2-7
CASTTTGGHYEQYF
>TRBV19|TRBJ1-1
CASSTKLATEAFF
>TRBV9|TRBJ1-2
CASSADIVNYGYTF
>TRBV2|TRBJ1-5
CASSVGRVQHF
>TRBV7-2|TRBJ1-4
CASSLARLSGEKLFF
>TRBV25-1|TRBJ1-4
CASSDVSLNEKLFF
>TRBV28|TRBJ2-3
CASSSTDTQYF
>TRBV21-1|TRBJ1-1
CASSNGQGEKARDDQVGIKAFF
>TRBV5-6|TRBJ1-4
CASSLDMRGSNATNEKLFF
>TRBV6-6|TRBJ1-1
CASSYRPTGPTEAFF
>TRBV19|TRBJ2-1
CASSTGSSYNEQFF
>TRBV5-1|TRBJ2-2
CASSLEAGELFF
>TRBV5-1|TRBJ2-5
CASSPTGGARQYF
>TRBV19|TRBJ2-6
CASSQQGSGANVLTF
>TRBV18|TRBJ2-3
CASSLGLTSTDTQYF
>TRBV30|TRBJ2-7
CAWSVVGGGEQYF
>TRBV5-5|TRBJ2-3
CASSLAGGTDTQYF
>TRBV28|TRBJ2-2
CASSSRPRDLTGELFF
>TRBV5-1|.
CASSLGLAGGSYEQYF
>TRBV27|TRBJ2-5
CASSLSRTSGGAAETQYF
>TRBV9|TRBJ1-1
CASSVEVANTEAFF
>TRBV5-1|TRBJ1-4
CASSSDIATNEKLFF
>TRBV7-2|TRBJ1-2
CASSPGVGYGYTF
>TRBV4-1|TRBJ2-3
CASSQDGKERDTQYF
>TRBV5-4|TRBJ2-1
CASSLDGSGDEQFF
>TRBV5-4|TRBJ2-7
CASSRDKYYEQYF
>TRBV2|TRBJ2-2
CASSDDRGEATGELFF
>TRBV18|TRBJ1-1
CASSPPERQGWTEAFF
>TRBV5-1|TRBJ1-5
CASSSPGQGASNQPQHF
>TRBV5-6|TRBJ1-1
CASSLGRGTEAFF
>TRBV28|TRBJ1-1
CASSLFGGAGNTEAFF
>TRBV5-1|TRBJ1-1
CASSADPGGTEAFF
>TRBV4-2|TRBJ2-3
CASSHLADPSTDTQYF
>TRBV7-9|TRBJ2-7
CASAEESSYEQYF
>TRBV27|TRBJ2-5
CASSEGQQETQYF
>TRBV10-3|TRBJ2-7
CAISDPGEPYEQYF
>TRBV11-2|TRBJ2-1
CASSRQGSYNEQFF
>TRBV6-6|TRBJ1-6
CASRLTGDNSPLHF
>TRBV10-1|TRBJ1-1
CASSLHINTEAFF
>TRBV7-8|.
CASSLVMSSGLYEQYF
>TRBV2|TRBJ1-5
CASASGEEAQHF
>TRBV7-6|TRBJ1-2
CASSSAGDYGYTF
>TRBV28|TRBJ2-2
CASRYYTGELFF
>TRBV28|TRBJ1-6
CASNRVDNSPLHF
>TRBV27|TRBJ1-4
CASSLVTGDEKLFF
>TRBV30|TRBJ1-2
CAFGSGTSYGYTF
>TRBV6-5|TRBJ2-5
CASSYGREETQYF
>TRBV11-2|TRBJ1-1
CASTRGATEAFF
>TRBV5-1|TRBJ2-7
CASSEGAGGGNEQYF
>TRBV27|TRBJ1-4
CASSLVGRAEKLFF